A selection of T cell receptor beta chains follows, all from one sample in a study of cytomegalovirus exposure and HLA in healthy donors. Profiling relied on immunoSEQ multiplex PCR, and the TCRdb table lists in-frame clones only, not all of them. The sample includes 110,000 or so clones, over 70% of them seen just once. Sample: PBMCs. These receptors came from a middle-aged woman in good health and CMV-seropositive. CDR3s include the opening cysteine and the closing phenylalanine or tryptophan. The D gene is left open where the match is weak. Clone size is not always given. Where it is, it says once, few, many or a class for expanded clones.

abundance	v_gene	j_gene	d_gene	CDR3nt	CDR3aa
NA	TRBV7-9	TRBJ1-2	NA	TGTGCCAGCGCCGCCGGACATGTACTGAACTATGGCTACACCTTC	CASAAGHVLNYGYTF
NA	TRBV5-6	TRBJ2-2	NA	TGTGCCAGCAGCCTCCCGCTACGTACAGGGAGCACCGGGGAGCTGTTTTTT	CASSLPLRTGSTGELFF
few	TRBV21-1	TRBJ2-3	NA	TGTGCCAGCAGCAAAGCGCCGGGGGGTAACCGATCAGATACGCAGTATTTT	CASSKAPGGNRSDTQYF
NA	TRBV7-2	TRBJ2-1	TRBD1	TGTGCCAGCAGCCCACCGGGACAGGGTTCCTACAATGAGCAGTTCTTC	CASSPPGQGSYNEQFF
NA	TRBV12-5	TRBJ2-2	TRBD2	TGTGCTAGTGGTTTCGGGCTAGCGGGAATTATCGGGGAGCTGTTTTTT	CASGFGLAGIIGELFF
NA	TRBV25-1	TRBJ2-1	TRBD2	TGTGCCAGCAGTGACCCCGGGACTAGCGAAGAAACTTACAATGAGCAGTTCTTC	CASSDPGTSEETYNEQFF
few	TRBV30	TRBJ2-7	NA	TGTGCCTGGTCGACAGTTTTTTACGAGCAGTACTTC	CAWSTVFYEQYF
NA	TRBV4-2	TRBJ2-5	NA	TGTGCCAGCAGCCAAGATACTAGCAGAGAGACCCAGTACTTC	CASSQDTSRETQYF
NA	TRBV4-2	TRBJ1-1	TRBD1	TGTGCCAGCAGCCTTCAGGGGGTGAAGGACACTGAAGCTTTCTTT	CASSLQGVKDTEAFF
once	TRBV30	TRBJ2-3	NA	TGTGCCTGGAGGGGTAAGGACACTAGCACAGATACGCAGTATTTT	CAWRGKDTSTDTQYF
NA	TRBV4-2	TRBJ1-5	TRBD1	TGTGCCAGCAGACCTGACAGGGGACAGCCCCAGCATTTT	CASRPDRGQPQHF
NA	TRBV6-6	TRBJ2-1	NA	TGTGCCACCTCCGAGGGAGCGAGCCGTTGGAATGAGCAGTTCTTC	CATSEGASRWNEQFF
NA	TRBV6-5	TRBJ2-1	TRBD2	TGTGCCAGCAGACTCGGGGGGGGCGGCTACAATGAGCAGTTCTTC	CASRLGGGGYNEQFF
NA	TRBV5-6	TRBJ2-2	NA	TGTGCCAGCAGGGATACTAGAAGAGGCCGCACCGGGGAGCTGTTTTTT	CASRDTRRGRTGELFF
NA	TRBV2	TRBJ2-1	NA	TGTGCCAGCAGTACGGACTCTTACAATGAGCAGTTCTTC	CASSTDSYNEQFF
NA	TRBV18	TRBJ1-4	NA	TGTGCCAGCTCACCGGGGAGGGACGGTGAAAAACTGTTTTTT	CASSPGRDGEKLFF
NA	TRBV2	TRBJ2-7	TRBD1	TGTGCCAGCACCGCAGAACAGGGGTCCTTCCACGAGCAGTACTTC	CASTAEQGSFHEQYF
NA	TRBV29-1	TRBJ2-3	TRBD2	TGCAGCGCCGACTCCGGGACTAGCGGGACTACCTTCACAGATACGCAGTATTTT	CSADSGTSGTTFTDTQYF